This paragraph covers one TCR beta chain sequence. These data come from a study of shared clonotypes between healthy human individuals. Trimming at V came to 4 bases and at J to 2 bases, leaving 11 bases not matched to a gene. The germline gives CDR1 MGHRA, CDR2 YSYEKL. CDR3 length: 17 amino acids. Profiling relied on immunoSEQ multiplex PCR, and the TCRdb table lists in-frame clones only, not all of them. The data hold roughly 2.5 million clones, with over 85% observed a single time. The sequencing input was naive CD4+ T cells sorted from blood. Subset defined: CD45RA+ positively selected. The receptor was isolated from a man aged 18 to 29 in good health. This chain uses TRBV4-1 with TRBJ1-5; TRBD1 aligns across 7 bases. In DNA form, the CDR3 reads TGCGCCAGCAGCCGTTATTTAGGACAGGAGGGCAATCAGCCCCAGCATTTT. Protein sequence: CASSRYLGQEGNQPQHF.